The 25 T cell receptor beta chains below were found in one sample sequenced in a study of a mutant IDH1 vaccine in newly diagnosed glioma. Time point defined: week 5, during vaccination. With topical imiquimod, each dose of the vaccine consisted of 300 ug of mutant IDH1 20-mer peptide. Generated by immunoSEQ multiplex PCR, the TCRdb table keeps only in-frame clones and is missing some. Found here are around 56,000 clones, 82% of them singletons; the top ten hold over 3%. These receptors' antigens are unknown. The specimen comprised PBMCs, sampled from a glioma patient whose treatment included an IDH1 peptide vaccine. The receptors stem from a woman aged 18-29 years with glioma. Some clones in this sample may be carry-over from other donors' samples.

The rearrangement uses TRBV4-1 and TRBJ1-3; D unresolved. This CDR3 is 15 amino acids long. V was cut by 1 base and J by 0 bases, with 7 bases left in between. The germline V gene has CDR1 MGHRA and CDR2 YSYEKL. In DNA, the CDR3 is TGCGCCAGCAGCCAAGGGGCAGTCTCTGGAAACACCATATATTTT. Protein product: CASSQGAVSGNTIYF.

The CDR3 DNA follows: TGTGCCAGCAGTTTATCGAGATACTCCTACGAGCAGTACTTC. This sequence encodes CASSLSRYSYEQYF. J is TRBJ2-7 and V is TRBV27; D remains unclear. The CDR3 is 14 amino acids. In germline, CDR1 is MNHEY, CDR2 SMNVEV (reference sequence). Trimming removed 0 bases from V and 0 bases from J, with 6 bases in between.

The chain links TRBV27 to TRBJ1-5; 9 positions match TRBD1. CDR3 length: 16 residues. After removal of 6 bases from V and 3 bases from J, the junction contained 9 bases not matched to a gene. Germline lookup yields CDR1 MNHEY and CDR2 SMNVEV (reference sequence). CDR3 in DNA: TGTGCCAGCAGACGAACAGGGGGCCTCGACAATCAGCCCCAGCATTTT. The encoded protein is CASRRTGGLDNQPQHF.

The chain's CDR3 is CASSLDGVSYNEQFF. The CDR3 region has the DNA TGCGCCAGCAGCTTGGACGGAGTTTCCTACAATGAGCAGTTCTTC. The chain employs TRBV5-1 and TRBJ2-1; D remains ambiguous. With 0 bases removed from V and 1 base from J, the gap between germline ends came to 8 bases. This CDR3 is built from 15 residues. Germline CDR1 and CDR2: SGHRS and YFSETQ. The whole variable domain, remainder taken from reference TRBV5-1 and TRBJ2-1, is KAGVTQTPRYLIKTRGQQVTLSCSPISGHRSVSWYQQTPGQGLQFLFEYFSETQRNKGNFPGRFSGRQFSNSRSEMNVSTLELGDSALYLCASSLDGVSYNEQFFGPGTRLTVL.

The J gene is TRBJ1-4, the V gene TRBV4-3; TRBD1 might be the D (6 bases). The CDR3 is 14 amino acids. V was cut by 3 bases and J by 8 bases, with 13 bases left in between. CDR1 LGHNA and CDR2 YSLEER come from the germline V gene. CDR3 nucleotides: TGCGCCAGCAGCCAGGGGGGCCTGGGGGAAAAACTGTTTTTT. Its protein is CASSQGGLGEKLFF.

This sequence joins TRBV6-1 and TRBJ1-1, with D perhaps matching TRBD1 (5 bases). Germline V gives CDR1 MNHNS, CDR2 SASEGT. Trimming shortened V by 10 bases and J by 5 bases, and 23 bases separated the two germline ends. The CDR3 totals 15 residues. CDR3 in amino acids: CATERDPPGKTEAFF. CDR3 in DNA: TGTGCCACCGAGCGGGACCCCCCGGGCAAAACTGAAGCTTTCTTT.

This chain uses TRBV2 with TRBJ2-6; D ambiguous. CDR3 length: 17 residues. CDR1 SNHLY and CDR2 FYNNEI come from the germline V gene. V dropped 7 bases and J dropped 4 bases, with 20 bases sitting between them. Here the CDR3 reads CASTYSLEMGGANVLTF. DNA for the CDR3: TGTGCCAGCACGTACTCCTTAGAAATGGGAGGGGCCAACGTCCTGACTTTC. The full variable domain, with the rest looked up from reference TRBV2 and TRBJ2-6, is EPEVTQTPSHQVTQMGQEVILRCVPISNHLYFYWYRQILGQKVEFLVSFYNNEISEKSEIFDDQFSVERPDGSNFTLKIRSTKLEDSAMYFCASTYSLEMGGANVLTFGAGSRLTVL.

The rearrangement links TRBV4-2 to TRBJ1-2; 10 bases align to TRBD1. V was clipped by 5 bases and J by 7 bases; unmatched bases: 7. The germline V gene has CDR1 LGHNA and CDR2 YNFKEQ. The CDR3 length is 14 residues. CDR3 sequence: CASSTRQGAGGYTF. CDR3 in DNA: TGTGCCAGCAGCACACGACAGGGGGCTGGTGGCTACACCTTC.

The rearrangement joins TRBV7-9 to TRBJ2-5, with TRBD1 matching 9 bases. The V and J ends lost 0 bases and 4 bases, in that order; junction bases with no gene match: 3. This CDR3 region has 15 residues. Per germline, CDR1 SEHNR and CDR2 FQNEAQ (reference sequence). The chain's CDR3 is CASSLAGTGLETQYF. The DNA for the CDR3 is TGTGCCAGCAGCTTAGCCGGGACAGGGCTAGAGACCCAGTACTTC.

DNA for the CDR3: TGTGCCAGTAGTTTTGGGACAGGGGGCAGGGGCACTGAAGCTTTCTTT. Its translation is CASSFGTGGRGTEAFF. V gene TRBV19 combines with J gene TRBJ1-1; 12 bases map to TRBD1. Trimming removed 5 bases from V and 4 bases from J; junction bases left unmatched: 8. The CDR3 is made up of 16 amino acids. Germline CDR1 and CDR2: LNHDA and SQIVND (reference sequence).

This clone was observed a single time. The chain employs TRBV6-5 and TRBJ2-3, with 14 nucleotides matching TRBD2. CDR3 length: 15 residues. The V segment lost 6 bases and the J segment 8 bases; nucleotides outside the gene matches: 7. CDR1 and CDR2 from the germline V gene are MNHEY and SVGAGI. Here the CDR3 reads CASRGLAGALGTQYF. For the CDR3, the DNA is TGTGCCAGCAGGGGACTAGCGGGAGCACTAGGTACGCAGTATTTT.

The chain carries TRBV15 and TRBJ2-7; 7 bases line up with TRBD1. This CDR3 spans 13 amino acids. Germline trimming cut 4 bases from V and 3 bases from J; bases unmatched to any gene: 3. In germline, CDR1 is LNHNV, CDR2 YYDKDF (reference sequence). The CDR3 nucleotides read TGTGCCACCAGCACCCAGGGGGACTACGAGCAGTACTTC. Amino acid sequence: CATSTQGDYEQYF.

This clone was seen only a few times. The rearrangement uses TRBV29-1 and TRBJ2-2, with 9 nucleotides matching TRBD2. Trimming cost V 5 bases and J 3 bases; bases outside gene matches: 10. Germline V gene lookup returns CDR1 SQVTM and CDR2 ANQGSEA. There are 16 residues in the CDR3. CDR3 region: CSVSESSGVYTGELFF. The CDR3 bases are TGCAGCGTTTCTGAATCTAGCGGGGTTTACACCGGGGAGCTGTTTTTT.

V and J are TRBV27 and TRBJ2-3; 7 nucleotides align to TRBD2. The CDR3 is 16 amino acids. Per the germline V gene, CDR1 is MNHEY and CDR2 is SMNVEV (reference sequence). V trimming: 4 bases; J trimming: 0 bases; junction bases outside the gene matches: 7. CDR3 residues: CASSYPSGESTDTQYF. The CDR3 DNA follows: TGTGCCAGCAGTTACCCTAGCGGAGAAAGCACAGATACGCAGTATTTT.

In its sample, this clone was seen once. The V gene is TRBV7-8, the J gene TRBJ2-7, with TRBD1 matching over 8 bases. The CDR3 runs to 15 residues. The ends lost 1 base at V and 3 bases at J; junction bases unmatched: 5. CDR1 is SGHVS, CDR2 FQNEAQ, per germline. The CDR3 protein is CASSLVAQGVYEQYF. The CDR3, as DNA: TGTGCCAGCAGCTTAGTCGCACAGGGGGTCTACGAGCAGTACTTC.

V usage is TRBV7-9 and J usage is TRBJ1-1, with 7 bases that match TRBD1. CDR1 is SEHNR and CDR2 is FQNEAQ in the germline V gene (reference sequence). V gave up 3 bases and J gave up 4 bases; unmatched junction bases: 2. The CDR3 is 13 residues long. The CDR3 region has the DNA TGTGCCAGCAGCTTGGGGGACAGCACTGAAGCTTTCTTT. Translated, it gives CASSLGDSTEAFF.

The chain uses TRBV10-1 and TRBJ1-5; D call uncertain. CDR3 size: 16 residues. V was cut by 2 bases and J by 7 bases, with 18 bases left in between. In germline, CDR1 is WNHNN, CDR2 SYGVQD (reference sequence). CDR3 nucleotides: TGCGCCAGCAGTGAGGCCCCTAAAGGGAAACCACAGCCCCAGCATTTT. Amino acids: CASSEAPKGKPQPQHF.

This chain joins TRBV5-1 and TRBJ2-7; D not resolved. V was clipped by 4 bases and J by 1 base, with 6 bases between them. Germline assignment: CDR1 SGHRS and CDR2 YFSETQ. The CDR3 sequence is 12 residues long. The CDR3 sequence is CASSASSYEQYF. The CDR3 region has the DNA TGCGCCAGCAGCGCCAGTTCCTACGAGCAGTACTTC.

The chain carries TRBV5-4 and TRBJ1-1; 9 positions agree with TRBD1. Germline CDR1 is SGHNT and CDR2 is YYREEE (reference sequence). The CDR3 sequence is 14 residues long. V lost 6 bases and J lost 0; bases outside the gene matches: 3. The DNA for the CDR3 is TGTGCCAGCACCGGGACAGGGCTGAACACTGAAGCTTTCTTT. Protein sequence: CASTGTGLNTEAFF.

The chain is built from TRBV5-4 and TRBJ2-1; D possibly uses TRBD1 or TRBD2 (5 bases each). The CDR3 covers 15 residues. Germline CDR1 SGHNT, CDR2 YYREEE (reference sequence). V lost 4 bases to trimming and J lost 0 bases, with 11 bases between them. As DNA, the CDR3 is TGTGCCAGCAGCCGGTCAGGGACCTCCTACAATGAGCAGTTCTTC. As protein: CASSRSGTSYNEQFF.

This clone came up a few times. This chain joins TRBV9 and TRBJ1-1; D not resolved. The CDR3 consists of 15 residues. V shed 3 bases and J shed 1 base, with 13 bases lying between them. Germline CDR1 and CDR2: SGDLS and YYNGEE. CDR3 DNA sequence: TGTGCCAGCAGCGGCCCGGCAGGTCCGAACACTGAAGCTTTCTTT. Its protein product is CASSGPAGPNTEAFF.

The chain uses TRBV2 and TRBJ1-5; TRBD1 is a possible D gene (5 bases). Trimming cost V 4 bases and J 2 bases, with 15 bases left between them. CDR3 size: 16 residues. From germline, CDR1 is SNHLY and CDR2 FYNNEI. CDR3 DNA: TGTGCCAGCAGTGGAAGGGGCTCTTGGGGCAATCAGCCCCAGCATTTT. As protein: CASSGRGSWGNQPQHF.

CDR3 residues: CASSLPLGNYGYTF. CDR3 nucleotide sequence: TGCGCCAGCAGCTTGCCGTTGGGAAACTATGGCTACACCTTC. The J gene is TRBJ1-2, the V gene TRBV5-1; D uncertain. CDR3 length: 14 residues. Looked up from germline, CDR1 is SGHRS and CDR2 is YFSETQ. V lost 1 base, J lost 2 bases, and 9 bases lay in between. The whole variable domain, remainder taken from reference TRBV5-1 and TRBJ1-2, is KAGVTQTPRYLIKTRGQQVTLSCSPISGHRSVSWYQQTPGQGLQFLFEYFSETQRNKGNFPGRFSGRQFSNSRSEMNVSTLELGDSALYLCASSLPLGNYGYTFGSGTRLTVV.

This clone was recorded a few times. This chain uses TRBV6-5 with TRBJ2-7, with 7 bases lining up with TRBD1. Germline trimming cut 6 bases from V and 3 bases from J; bases unmatched to any gene: 8. CDR3 length: 14 amino acids. The germline gives CDR1 MNHEY, CDR2 SVGAGI. The CDR3 protein is CASSLTRQGYEQYF. The CDR3 DNA follows: TGTGCCAGCAGCCTTACGAGACAGGGCTACGAGCAGTACTTC.

This chain joins TRBV9 and TRBJ2-5; 9 bases are shared with TRBD1. Germline CDR1 is SGDLS and CDR2 is YYNGEE. Trimming cost V 0 bases and J 5 bases; bases outside gene matches: 5. The CDR3 is made up of 15 amino acids. CDR3 region: CASSVVGTGHETQYF. The CDR3 nucleotides read TGTGCCAGCAGCGTAGTAGGGACAGGGCATGAGACCCAGTACTTC. Drawing the rest from reference TRBV9 and TRBJ2-5, the complete variable domain is DSGVTQTPKHLITATGQRVTLRCSPRSGDLSVYWYQQSLDQGLQFLIQYYNGEERAKGNILERFSAQQFPDLHSELNLSSLELGDSALYFCASSVVGTGHETQYFGPGTRLLVL.